The 7 T cell receptor beta chains listed next were all sequenced from one sample in a study of CD8+CD57+ T cells in acquired aplastic anemia (dated by TCRdb to between 2017 and 2018). Instrument on record: Illumina HiSeq 2000. Genomic DNA was used as template for profiling of TCR beta VDJ combinations and CDR3 sequences. TCRdb itself trimmed the public reads at Q25 with fastp, ran MiXCR and retained productive beta chains. CDR3 protein duplicates are merged, each entry listing the most common genes and DNA. Across this sample there are 450,000 to 550,000 distinct CDR3 sequences, with roughly a third seen only once. Of the sample, roughly 0.89% falls within the top ten clones. The patients picked for sequencing were ones in whom flow cytometry had shown an expansion of CD8+CD57+ cells. Source material: sorted CD4+, CD8+, or CD8+CD57+ T cells (not recorded which) from PBMCs. These receptors were taken from a human donor with aplastic anemia.

There are a few counts of this clonotype. J is TRBJ1-5 and V is TRBV12-3 or TRBV12-4; weak D call: TRBD1 (6 bases). Trimming pared 2 bases from V and 9 bases from J, leaving 14 bases between. This CDR3 is built from 14 residues. The CDR3 spells CASSLLGADGPQHF. CDR3 DNA: TGTGCCAGCAGTTTATTGGGGGCGGACGGGCCCCAGCATTTT.

The chain employs TRBV19 and TRBJ2-3; D unresolved. The better agreement between TRBJ1-5 and the DNA end casts doubt on the J call. From germline, CDR1 is LNHDA and CDR2 SQIVND (reference sequence). The CDR3 contains 13 residues. CDR3 loop: CASSIGGTDTQHF. The CDR3 region has the DNA TGTGCCAGTAGTATAGGAGGTACAGATACGCAGCATTTT.

This clonotype has ten or more counts. This chain uses TRBV15 with TRBJ2-7; unclear D gene. Germline assignment: CDR1 LNHNV and CDR2 YYDKDF (reference sequence). V lost 0 bases and J lost 7, with 16 bases in between. The CDR3 covers 15 residues. The CDR3 loop reads CATSRDLDPRVEQYF. Written as DNA, the CDR3 is TGTGCCACCAGCAGAGATCTAGACCCGCGCGTGGAGCAGTACTTC.

This clonotype occurred a few times. The rearrangement links TRBV7-3 to TRBJ2-1; perhaps TRBD1 as D (5 bases). The germline gives CDR1 SGHTA, CDR2 FQGTGA. The V gene lost 0 bases and the J gene lost 7 bases, with 16 bases spanning the gap. This CDR3 has 16 residues. CDR3 DNA sequence: TGTGCCAGCAGCTTAACTTCCCGAGGACAACGGAATGAGCAGTTCTTC. Protein product: CASSLTSRGQRNEQFF.

The chain carries TRBV19 and TRBJ2-3; D may match TRBD1 or TRBD2 (5 bases each). This CDR3 comprises 14 residues. Germline V gene lookup returns CDR1 LNHDA and CDR2 SQIVND (reference sequence). V dropped 7 bases and J dropped 1 base, with 12 bases sitting between them. CDR3 region: CASTRGVGTDTQYF. The CDR3 nucleotides read TGTGCCAGTACTAGAGGGGTCGGCACAGATACGCAGTATTTT.

This clonotype was detected ten times or more. V gene TRBV10-1 combines with J gene TRBJ1-6; the D is unclear. The length of the CDR3 is 13 residues. Germline lookup yields CDR1 WNHNN and CDR2 SYGVQD (reference sequence). The germline V and J ends were trimmed by 6 bases and 4 bases, with 7 bases remaining between them. This CDR3 is CASRTSYNSPLHF. DNA for the CDR3: TGCGCCAGCAGGACATCATATAATTCACCCCTCCACTTT.

There are many counts of this clonotype. This rearrangement joins TRBV10-3 to TRBJ1-6; 12 bases agree with TRBD1. The junction had 4 bases not matched to a gene; V was cut back by 2 bases and J by 8 bases. The CDR3 contains 16 residues. Per germline, CDR1 ENHRY and CDR2 SYGVKD. The CDR3 here is CAISEDGTGGYSPLHF. Written as DNA, the CDR3 is TGTGCCATCAGTGAGGACGGGACAGGGGGCTATTCACCCCTCCACTTT.